These 26 T cell receptor beta chains originate from one sample sequenced in a study of T cell responses to AZD1222 COVID-19 vaccine. Profiling relied on immunoSEQ multiplex PCR, and the TCRdb table lists in-frame clones only, not all of them. The sample lists around 65,000 clones; roughly three quarters were seen once. The source was peripheral blood, collected on day 0 of AZD1222 vaccination. The receptors derive from an adult in good health.

This CDR3 is CASSLGGTYEQYF. For the CDR3, the DNA is TGTGCCAGCAGCCTCGGAGGGACCTACGAGCAGTACTTC. The rearrangement uses TRBV7-9 and TRBJ2-7, with D tentatively TRBD2 (6 bases). The germline V gene encodes CDR1 SEHNR and CDR2 FQNEAQ (reference sequence). V shed 5 bases and J shed 2 bases, with 10 bases lying between them. This CDR3 has 13 residues.

The V and J genes are TRBV7-8 and TRBJ1-4, with D unresolved. The germline CDR1 and CDR2 sequences are SGHVS and FQNEAQ. The CDR3 is 16 amino acids. V was cut by 1 base and J by 0 bases, with 9 bases left in between. In nucleotides, the CDR3 is TGTGCCAGCAGCTTAGAGAGATCCGCAACTAATGAAAAACTGTTTTTT. It yields the protein CASSLERSATNEKLFF.

The chain carries TRBV10-1 and TRBJ1-1; a weak D match, TRBD1 (5 bases). CDR3 size: 15 residues. V lost 4 bases and J 6 bases, leaving 18 bases between the germline ends. Germline CDR1 and CDR2: WNHNN and SYGVQD (reference sequence). The CDR3 sequence: CASSATDGGWAEAFF. Written as DNA, the CDR3 is TGCGCCAGCAGTGCAACGGACGGGGGATGGGCTGAAGCTTTCTTT.

This chain connects TRBV24-1 to TRBJ2-3; TRBD2 agrees at 10 bases. CDR3 length: 15 residues. Germline lookup yields CDR1 KGHDR and CDR2 SFDVKD. After removal of 5 bases from V and 6 bases from J, the junction contained 7 bases not matched to a gene. Written as DNA, the CDR3 is TGTGCCACCAGTGTTTCTAGCGGGGGTCTCGATACGCAGTATTTT. Residues: CATSVSSGGLDTQYF.

This clone showed up just once. The chain has TRBV7-2 and TRBJ1-4, with D possibly TRBD1 on 5 matching bases. Germline V gene data show CDR1 as SGHTA and CDR2 as FQGNSA. V was shortened by 1 base and J by 7 bases, with 16 bases between the two germline ends. This CDR3 has 16 amino acids. CDR3 protein: CASSLVPLIGGEKLFF. CDR3 DNA: TGTGCCAGCAGCTTAGTTCCTTTAATCGGGGGTGAAAAACTGTTTTTT. Drawing the rest from reference TRBV7-2 and TRBJ1-4, the complete variable domain is GAGVSQSPSNKVTEKGKDVELRCDPISGHTALYWYRQSLGQGLEFLIYFQGNSAPDKSGLPSDRFSAERTGGSVSTLTIQRTQQEDSAVYLCASSLVPLIGGEKLFFGSGTQLSVL.

The V gene is TRBV3-1 (or the pseudogene TRBV3-2), the J gene TRBJ1-2, with a tentative D call TRBD1 (5 bases). The germline gives CDR1 LGHDT, CDR2 YNNKEL (reference sequence). Between the trimmed V and J ends, which lost 5 bases and 8 bases, there was a span of 18 bases. This CDR3 is built from 14 residues. The CDR3 DNA is TGTGCCAGCAGCTACGCCGGAGGGGCGGGAGGCTACACCTTC. It encodes CASSYAGGAGGYTF.

The genes are TRBV7-3 and TRBJ1-2; D perhaps matches TRBD1 (5 bases). Germline V lookup: CDR1 SGHTA, CDR2 FQGTGA. This CDR3 contains 12 residues. V gave up 4 bases and J gave up 8 bases, with 11 bases separating them. CDR3 in amino acids: CASSSGTRGYTF. CDR3 nucleotides: TGTGCCAGCAGCTCAGGGACGCGCGGCTACACCTTC.

The chain uses TRBV4-3 and TRBJ2-2; 7 bases match TRBD2. The CDR3 runs to 14 residues. Germline values: CDR1 LGHNA, CDR2 YSLEER. J gave up 9 bases and V 5 bases, and 9 bases lay outside the gene matches. This CDR3 reads CASSEGRGFRELFF. Written as DNA, the CDR3 is TGCGCCAGCAGCGAGGGGAGGGGTTTCCGGGAGCTGTTTTTT.

This clone showed up just once. This sequence joins TRBV4-1 and TRBJ1-3; D call uncertain. Germline V gene lookup returns CDR1 MGHRA and CDR2 YSYEKL. V dropped 0 bases and J dropped 0 bases, with 18 bases sitting between them. The CDR3 sequence is 19 residues long. CDR3 sequence (DNA): TGCGCCAGCAGCCAAGATGGTGTCCCTACTAGCCTCTCTGGAAACACCATATATTTT. It yields the protein CASSQDGVPTSLSGNTIYF.

V usage is TRBV3-1 (or the pseudogene TRBV3-2) and J usage is TRBJ1-1, with D perhaps TRBD1 (5 bases). The CDR3 totals 13 residues. Germline CDR1 reads LGHDT; CDR2 reads YNNKEL (reference sequence). The V end was cut by 3 bases, the J end by 6 bases, with 11 bases between. CDR3 sequence reads: CASSHSQGPEAFF. In nucleotides, the CDR3 is TGTGCCAGCAGCCATTCTCAGGGCCCTGAAGCTTTCTTT.

The sample holds one count of this clone. This rearrangement joins TRBV2 to TRBJ2-1; D gene uncertain. The germline V and J ends were trimmed by 7 bases and 6 bases, with 10 bases remaining between them. This CDR3 comprises 12 residues. Germline assignment: CDR1 SNHLY and CDR2 FYNNEI. The CDR3 region is CASTLDTNEQFF. The CDR3, as DNA: TGTGCCAGCACTCTAGACACCAATGAGCAGTTCTTC.

The V and J genes are TRBV4-3 and TRBJ2-3, with 8 bases fitting TRBD2. The CDR3 totals 15 residues. Trimming at V came to 4 bases and at J to 6 bases, leaving 9 bases not matched to a gene. Germline CDR1 is LGHNA and CDR2 is YSLEER. The DNA of the CDR3 is TGCGCCAGCAGCCCAACCGGGGGGGCGACGGATACGCAGTATTTT. Translated: CASSPTGGATDTQYF.

The chain has TRBV2 and TRBJ2-3; 9 nucleotides line up with TRBD2. The CDR3 is 16 amino acids. Per germline, CDR1 SNHLY and CDR2 FYNNEI. V was clipped by 7 bases and J by 0 bases; unmatched bases: 8. The CDR3 DNA reads as TGTGCCAGCACCGACGGACTAGCGCCTAGCACAGATACGCAGTATTTT. Its protein product is CASTDGLAPSTDTQYF.

This clone has just a few counts. The V and J genes are TRBV4-3 and TRBJ1-5; D may be TRBD1 (5 bases). V was trimmed by 0 bases and J by 2 bases, leaving 14 bases between them. Per the germline V gene, CDR1 is LGHNA and CDR2 is YSLEER. The CDR3 has 17 amino acids. The CDR3, as DNA: TGCGCCAGCAGCCAAGACAGGGCGACGACCGGCAATCAGCCCCAGCATTTT. This sequence encodes CASSQDRATTGNQPQHF.

The V and J genes are TRBV28 and TRBJ2-3, with D possibly being TRBD2 (5 bases). Germline-derived CDR1 and CDR2 are MDHEN and SYDVKM. This CDR3 is 16 amino acids long. V shed 2 bases and J shed 6 bases, with 18 bases lying between them. The CDR3 loop is CASSLADLGSPDTQYF. In DNA form, the CDR3 reads TGTGCCAGCAGTTTAGCGGACTTAGGCAGTCCGGATACGCAGTATTTT.

The rearrangement uses TRBV5-5 and TRBJ1-2; 8 nucleotides align to TRBD1. The ends lost 3 bases at V and 3 bases at J; junction bases unmatched: 13. CDR1 and CDR2 (germline): SGHKS, YYEKEE (reference sequence). CDR3 length: 17 residues. The CDR3 nucleotides are TGTGCCAGCAGCTCGCAGTATGGACAGGGCTTAGACTATGGCTACACCTTC. Protein sequence: CASSSQYGQGLDYGYTF.

J is TRBJ1-1 and V is TRBV27; 7 bases map to TRBD1. CDR1 MNHEY and CDR2 SMNVEV come from the germline V gene (reference sequence). The CDR3 extends over 14 amino acids. Trimming removed 6 bases from V and 0 bases from J; junction bases left unmatched: 4. CDR3 sequence reads: CASRSTGVNTEAFF. CDR3 nucleotides: TGTGCCAGCAGGTCAACAGGGGTGAACACTGAAGCTTTCTTT.

The gene calls are TRBV19 and TRBJ1-1; 12 nucleotides match TRBD1. Germline V gene lookup returns CDR1 LNHDA and CDR2 SQIVND (reference sequence). The CDR3 length is 14 residues. With 2 bases clipped from V and 11 bases from J, the junction kept 6 bases outside the gene matches. CDR3 residues: CASSILGQGAMAFF. The CDR3 DNA is TGTGCCAGTAGTATATTGGGACAGGGGGCTATGGCTTTCTTT.

The chain combines TRBV10-1 with TRBJ2-5; the match to TRBD1 covers 12 bases. V shed 8 bases, J shed 5 bases, and the junction held 9 bases outside the gene matches. This CDR3 comprises 15 residues. The germline V gene encodes CDR1 WNHNN and CDR2 SYGVQD (reference sequence). DNA for the CDR3: TGCGCCAGCTCTCCCCGGGACAGGGGGCTGGAGACCCAGTACTTC. This codes for CASSPRDRGLETQYF.

This chain uses TRBV27 with TRBJ2-1; possibly TRBD2 for D (6 bases). CDR1 and CDR2 (germline): MNHEY, SMNVEV (reference sequence). Trimming took off 2 bases at V and 7 bases at J, with 9 bases between the two ends. This CDR3 comprises 13 residues. CDR3 in amino acids: CASSLGRRNEQFF. The CDR3 DNA reads as TGTGCCAGCAGTTTAGGGAGGAGGAATGAGCAGTTCTTC.

This rearrangement joins TRBV5-4 to TRBJ2-1; unclear D gene. The CDR3 sequence is 13 residues long. Trimming removed 4 bases from V and 0 bases from J, with 5 bases in between. Germline V gene data show CDR1 as SGHNT and CDR2 as YYREEE (reference sequence). The CDR3 nucleotides read TGTGCCAGCAGCCCGAGCTCCTACAATGAGCAGTTCTTC. Protein product: CASSPSSYNEQFF.

The chain is built from TRBV27 and TRBJ2-5; perhaps TRBD1 as D (6 bases). The CDR3 extends over 16 amino acids. Germline lookup yields CDR1 MNHEY and CDR2 SMNVEV (reference sequence). Trimming took off 4 bases at V and 2 bases at J, with 17 bases between the two ends. CDR3 sequence: CASSSAWGRRQETQYF. The CDR3 DNA is TGTGCCAGCAGTTCCGCTTGGGGGCGGCGGCAAGAGACCCAGTACTTC.

The chain joins TRBV4-3 to TRBJ2-3; no reliable D call. The CDR3 runs to 16 residues. With 4 bases removed from V and 0 bases from J, the gap between germline ends came to 14 bases. Germline lookup yields CDR1 LGHNA and CDR2 YSLEER. CDR3 protein: CASSPGRSLSTDTQYF. The CDR3 DNA reads TGCGCCAGCAGCCCCGGTCGATCCCTTAGCACAGATACGCAGTATTTT.

The chain recombines TRBV18 with TRBJ1-1, with D hard to call. The CDR3 has 13 amino acids. The germline V gene has CDR1 KGHSH and CDR2 LQKENI. V was trimmed by 0 bases and J by 6 bases, leaving 8 bases between them. CDR3 amino acids: CASSPPITAEAFF. Here the CDR3 DNA reads TGTGCCAGCTCACCACCGATAACCGCTGAAGCTTTCTTT.

V and J are TRBV7-6 and TRBJ2-7; 8 bases match TRBD1. The CDR3 has 15 residues. V lost 5 bases, J lost 2 bases, and 8 bases stayed unmatched. Germline lookup yields CDR1 SGHVS and CDR2 FNYEAQ. CDR3 sequence: CASSQGDRLAYEQYF. The CDR3 DNA reads TGTGCCAGCAGCCAAGGGGACAGGCTTGCCTACGAGCAGTACTTC.

This clone has only a few counts. This chain uses TRBV6-2 or TRBV6-3 with TRBJ1-5; D is perhaps TRBD1 (5 bases). Trimming left V 2 bases short and J 2 bases short, with 10 bases between. This CDR3 spans 15 amino acids. The germline gives CDR1 MNHEY, CDR2 SVGEGT. CDR3 nucleotide sequence: TGTGCCAGCAGTTACGGGACTGTGGGCAATCAGCCCCAGCATTTT. Its translation: CASSYGTVGNQPQHF.